These 29 T cell receptor beta chains originate from one sample sequenced in a study of technical replicates of blood from a few donors. The method was immunoSEQ multiplex PCR; TCRdb's version includes in-frame clones alone and lacks a portion of them. Of some 75,000 clones listed, 90% to 98% are singletons. Sequencing input: T cells isolated from PBMCs. These receptors originate from a human donor in good health.

The gene calls are TRBV9 and TRBJ1-4, with D maybe TRBD1 (6 bases). The V and J ends lost 4 bases and 7 bases respectively, with 17 bases between them. The CDR3 is 15 amino acids. The germline gives CDR1 SGDLS, CDR2 YYNGEE. The DNA for the CDR3 is TGTGCCAGCAGCCCCTATACAGGGTCAGGTGAAAAACTGTTTTTT. Translated, it gives CASSPYTGSGEKLFF. The whole variable domain, remainder taken from reference TRBV9 and TRBJ1-4, is DSGVTQTPKHLITATGQRVTLRCSPRSGDLSVYWYQQSLDQGLQFLIQYYNGEERAKGNILERFSAQQFPDLHSELNLSSLELGDSALYFCASSPYTGSGEKLFFGSGTQLSVL.

This chain uses TRBV2 with TRBJ1-3, with 9 bases aligning to TRBD1. Per the germline V gene, CDR1 is SNHLY and CDR2 is FYNNEI. Trimming removed 8 bases from V and 4 bases from J; junction bases left unmatched: 3. CDR3 length: 13 amino acids. This chain's CDR3 is CASWTGEGNTIYF. The CDR3 DNA is TGTGCCAGCTGGACAGGGGAAGGAAACACCATATATTTT.

The chain employs TRBV5-1 and TRBJ2-3, with TRBD2 matching 7 bases. With V trimmed by 1 base and J by 3 bases, 5 bases remained unmatched. This CDR3 spans 15 amino acids. Germline V gene sequence: CDR1 SGHRS, CDR2 YFSETQ. The CDR3 spells CASSLRDYLTDTQYF. The CDR3 DNA reads as TGCGCCAGCAGCTTGCGGGACTACTTAACAGATACGCAGTATTTT.

The J gene is TRBJ2-7, the V gene TRBV5-4; 7 bases are a match to TRBD2. Germline CDR1 is SGHNT and CDR2 is YYREEE (reference sequence). CDR3 size: 15 residues. With 0 bases clipped from V and 7 bases from J, the junction kept 10 bases outside the gene matches. CDR3 loop: CASSLDGWGGIEQYF. The CDR3 DNA is TGTGCCAGCAGCTTGGATGGCTGGGGGGGTATAGAGCAGTACTTC. Looking up the rest from reference TRBV5-4 and TRBJ2-7 gives the full variable domain: ETGVTQSPTHLIKTRGQQVTLRCSSQSGHNTVSWYQQALGQGPQFIFQYYREEENGRGNFPPRFSGLQFPNYSSELNVNALELDDSALYLCASSLDGWGGIEQYFGPGTRLTVT.

The chain recombines TRBV28 with TRBJ2-7, with 8 bases fitting TRBD1. Germline V gene lookup returns CDR1 MDHEN and CDR2 SYDVKM. The CDR3 has 14 residues. Trimming cost V 5 bases and J 3 bases; bases outside gene matches: 6. The CDR3 region is CASSLRQGSYEQYF. Written as DNA, the CDR3 is TGTGCCAGCAGTCTACGACAGGGGAGCTACGAGCAGTACTTC.

This chain links TRBV4-2 with TRBJ1-1; no clear D. V was clipped by 0 bases and J by 1 base, with 6 bases between them. The CDR3 extends over 14 amino acids. CDR1 is LGHNA, CDR2 YNFKEQ, per germline. The CDR3 protein is CASSQEPGNTEAFF. In DNA form, the CDR3 reads TGTGCCAGCAGCCAAGAGCCGGGGAACACTGAAGCTTTCTTT.

V gene TRBV19 combines with J gene TRBJ2-3; D not resolved. The CDR3 has 13 amino acids. Germline V gives CDR1 LNHDA, CDR2 SQIVND (reference sequence). Deletions cut 3 bases from V and 4 bases from J, with 8 bases between. The CDR3 spells CASSMVAPDTQYF. The CDR3 DNA reads as TGTGCCAGTAGTATGGTAGCTCCAGATACGCAGTATTTT.

This sequence joins TRBV19 and TRBJ2-2; no clear D. The CDR3 has 13 residues. Germline V lookup: CDR1 LNHDA, CDR2 SQIVND (reference sequence). The ends were cut back, 7 bases at V and 3 bases at J, with 9 bases in the middle. CDR3: CASTGTYTGELFF. CDR3 bases: TGTGCCAGTACTGGCACCTACACCGGGGAGCTGTTTTTT. Filled out from reference TRBV19 and TRBJ2-2, the complete variable domain reads DGGITQSPKYLFRKEGQNVTLSCEQNLNHDAMYWYRQDPGQGLRLIYYSQIVNDFQKGDIAEGYSVSREKKESFPLTVTSAQKNPTAFYLCASTGTYTGELFFGEGSRLTVL.

This chain joins TRBV19 and TRBJ1-5; D not certain. The V end lost 1 base, the J end lost 6 bases, and 7 bases lay between the germline ends. The germline CDR1 and CDR2 sequences are LNHDA and SQIVND (reference sequence). This CDR3 has 13 residues. CDR3 bases: TGTGCCAGTAGTATAGTCCCGGGTCAGCCCCAGCATTTT. Translated: CASSIVPGQPQHF.

The V call is TRBV28, the J call TRBJ2-6; 7 bases match TRBD1. The V gene end was trimmed by 2 bases and the J gene end by 1 base; junction bases not matched to a gene: 8. This CDR3 comprises 18 residues. CDR1 is MDHEN, CDR2 SYDVKM, per germline. CDR3 sequence: CASSLAKGQISGANVLTF. Written as DNA, the CDR3 is TGTGCCAGCAGTTTAGCGAAGGGACAGATTTCTGGGGCCAACGTCCTGACTTTC.

This chain uses TRBV28 with TRBJ2-7; the D gene is possibly TRBD1 (6 bases). The CDR3 loop spans 12 amino acids. The germline V and J ends were trimmed by 6 bases and 2 bases, with 8 bases remaining between them. The germline V gene encodes CDR1 MDHEN and CDR2 SYDVKM. CDR3 region: CASRRDTYEQYF. CDR3 nucleotides: TGTGCCAGCAGACGGGACACCTACGAGCAGTACTTC.

The rearrangement links TRBV19 to TRBJ1-1, with D possibly being TRBD1 (6 bases). The germline V gene has CDR1 LNHDA and CDR2 SQIVND (reference sequence). The CDR3 runs 12 residues. The V end lost 7 bases, the J end lost 4 bases, and 10 bases lay between the germline ends. CDR3 sequence: CASNYRATEAFF. The CDR3, as DNA: TGTGCCAGTAATTACAGGGCCACTGAAGCTTTCTTT.

The chain carries TRBV28 and TRBJ1-4, with 10 bases aligning to TRBD1. This CDR3 region has 15 residues. The junction had 3 bases not matched to a gene; V was cut back by 2 bases and J by 6 bases. Germline loops: CDR1 MDHEN, CDR2 SYDVKM. CDR3 nucleotides: TGTGCCAGCAGTTTAACCGGGACAGGGGATGAAAAACTGTTTTTT. Its protein product is CASSLTGTGDEKLFF.

This rearrangement joins TRBV7-2 to TRBJ1-1; tentatively, D is TRBD1 (5 bases). V dropped 5 bases and J dropped 1 base, with 11 bases sitting between them. The CDR3 consists of 14 residues. CDR1 is SGHTA and CDR2 is FQGNSA in the germline V gene. The CDR3 is CASSPAGRNTEAFF. CDR3 DNA: TGTGCCAGCAGCCCAGCAGGGCGGAACACTGAAGCTTTCTTT.

The chain links TRBV9 to TRBJ2-7; perhaps TRBD2 as D (6 bases). The CDR3 length is 14 residues. Deletions cut 2 bases from V and 3 bases from J, with 12 bases between. CDR1 and CDR2 from the germline V gene are SGDLS and YYNGEE. CDR3 in DNA: TGTGCCAGCAGCGTCGGGGGTACAAACTACGAGCAGTACTTC. This gives the protein CASSVGGTNYEQYF.

This sequence joins TRBV11-2 and TRBJ1-3; a possible D gene is TRBD1 (6 bases). Trimming shortened V by 1 base and J by 1 base, and 8 bases separated the two germline ends. Germline CDR1 SGHAT, CDR2 FQNNGV. CDR3 length: 15 amino acids. DNA of the CDR3: TGTGCCAGCAGCTTAGGGCAGGGGTCTGGAAACACCATATATTTT. Its translation: CASSLGQGSGNTIYF.

The rearrangement uses TRBV7-2 and TRBJ1-4; 7 nucleotides line up with TRBD1. Germline loops: CDR1 SGHTA, CDR2 FQGNSA. This CDR3 contains 15 residues. V shed 5 bases, J shed 7 bases, and the junction held 10 bases outside the gene matches. In DNA, the CDR3 is TGTGCCAGCAGCGGTCCGGGACAGAAGAGTGAAAAACTGTTTTTT. Amino acid sequence: CASSGPGQKSEKLFF.

This chain's CDR3 is CASSPRLVDTDTQYF. Written as DNA, the CDR3 is TGTGCCAGCAGCCCGAGACTAGTCGACACAGATACGCAGTATTTT. The rearrangement joins TRBV27 to TRBJ2-3; perhaps TRBD2 as D (6 bases). The ends were cut back, 6 bases at V and 2 bases at J, with 15 bases in the middle. In germline, CDR1 is MNHEY, CDR2 SMNVEV (reference sequence). The CDR3 has 15 amino acids.

The CDR3: CASSHLAGTQETQYF. CDR3 nucleotide sequence: TGCGCCAGCAGCCACCTAGCGGGAACCCAAGAGACCCAGTACTTC. The J gene is TRBJ2-5, the V gene TRBV4-1; 9 nucleotides line up with TRBD2. The V segment lost 3 bases and the J segment 1 base; nucleotides outside the gene matches: 3. CDR1 is MGHRA and CDR2 is YSYEKL in the germline V gene. The CDR3 is made up of 15 amino acids.

The chain uses TRBV7-6 and TRBJ2-2; tentatively, D is TRBD2 (5 bases). Trimming took off 2 bases at V and 5 bases at J, with 12 bases between the two ends. Germline CDR1 is SGHVS and CDR2 is FNYEAQ. This CDR3 has 15 residues. The CDR3 protein is CASSLPGLDTGELFF. CDR3 bases: TGTGCCAGCAGCTTACCCGGACTCGATACCGGGGAGCTGTTTTTT.

The J gene is TRBJ2-7, the V gene TRBV7-6; TRBD2 agrees at 16 bases. Germline CDR1 and CDR2: SGHVS and FNYEAQ. Unmatched junction bases numbered 19, after V lost 2 bases and J lost 9 bases. This CDR3 region has 20 residues. As DNA, the CDR3 is TGTGCCAGCAGCTTATTCCCCGGGACTAGCGGGAGGGCCGAGCAAACGGTGCAGTACTTC. It codes for CASSLFPGTSGRAEQTVQYF.

V is TRBV5-1 and J is TRBJ2-7; D gene uncertain. CDR3 length: 12 residues. Germline CDR1 reads SGHRS; CDR2 reads YFSETQ. Trimming took off 0 bases at V and 10 bases at J, with 11 bases between the two ends. The CDR3 DNA is TGCGCCAGCAGCTTGGGGCTGCCCCCTCAGTACTTC. Protein product: CASSLGLPPQYF. Supplemented by reference TRBV5-1 and TRBJ2-7, the full variable domain reads KAGVTQTPRYLIKTRGQQVTLSCSPISGHRSVSWYQQTPGQGLQFLFEYFSETQRNKGNFPGRFSGRQFSNSRSEMNVSTLELGDSALYLCASSLGLPPQYFGPGTRLTVT.

The rearrangement uses TRBV6-6 and TRBJ2-7; D might be TRBD2 (6 bases). Deletions cut 5 bases from V and 0 bases from J, with 14 bases between. In germline, CDR1 is MNHNY, CDR2 SVGAGI (reference sequence). The CDR3 is 15 residues long. CDR3 loop: CASSKDSGLSYEQYF. The CDR3, as DNA: TGTGCCAGCAGTAAAGATAGCGGACTCTCCTACGAGCAGTACTTC.

This clone was detected only once. The J gene is TRBJ2-7, the V gene TRBV5-4; tentatively, D is TRBD2 (6 bases). Germline V lookup: CDR1 SGHNT, CDR2 YYREEE (reference sequence). The V end was cut by 1 base, the J end by 2 bases, with 10 bases between. This CDR3 is built from 14 residues. CDR3 in DNA: TGTGCCAGCAGCTTGCTGCGGGATGCCTACGAGCAGTACTTC. Its translation: CASSLLRDAYEQYF.

In regard to this clone: At the DNA level, this CDR3 is encoded by other sequences in the same sample as well. The gene calls are TRBV5-4 and TRBJ2-7, with TRBD1 as a possible D gene (5 bases). This CDR3 contains 13 residues. Between the trimmed V and J ends, which lost 4 bases and 1 base, there was a span of 9 bases. Germline lookup yields CDR1 SGHNT and CDR2 YYREEE (reference sequence). The CDR3 is CASSLDRSYEQYF. The DNA for the CDR3 is TGTGCCAGCAGCCTCGACAGATCCTACGAGCAGTACTTC.

The chain links TRBV25-1 to TRBJ1-1; D is undetermined. The CDR3 covers 11 residues. The V end was cut by 7 bases, the J end by 4 bases, with 7 bases between. Germline CDR1 and CDR2: MGHDK and SYGVNS. In DNA, the CDR3 is TGTGCCAGCACGCGGGGCACTGAAGCTTTCTTT. Its protein product is CASTRGTEAFF.

V usage is TRBV6-1 and J usage is TRBJ1-3, with D uncertain. Looked up from germline, CDR1 is MNHNS and CDR2 is SASEGT. This CDR3 is 13 amino acids long. V dropped 0 bases and J dropped 4 bases, with 4 bases sitting between them. For the CDR3, the DNA is TGTGCCAGCAGTGAAGCGCGGGGAAACACCATATATTTT. Amino acid sequence: CASSEARGNTIYF.

V is TRBV4-1 and J is TRBJ1-4; TRBD1 is a possible D gene (5 bases). Germline V CDR1 and CDR2: MGHRA, YSYEKL. There are 15 residues in the CDR3. The germline V and J ends were trimmed by 1 base and 2 bases, with 8 bases remaining between them. The CDR3 here is CASSQATATNEKLFF. CDR3 DNA sequence: TGCGCCAGCAGCCAAGCGACAGCCACTAATGAAAAACTGTTTTTT.

The chain joins TRBV2 to TRBJ2-2, with D perhaps TRBD1 (6 bases). The V and J ends lost 8 bases and 0 bases respectively, with 10 bases between them. This CDR3 is built from 14 residues. CDR1 is SNHLY and CDR2 is FYNNEI in the germline V gene. CDR3 in DNA: TGTGCCAGCTCGACAGGCCCGAACACCGGGGAGCTGTTTTTT. Translated: CASSTGPNTGELFF.